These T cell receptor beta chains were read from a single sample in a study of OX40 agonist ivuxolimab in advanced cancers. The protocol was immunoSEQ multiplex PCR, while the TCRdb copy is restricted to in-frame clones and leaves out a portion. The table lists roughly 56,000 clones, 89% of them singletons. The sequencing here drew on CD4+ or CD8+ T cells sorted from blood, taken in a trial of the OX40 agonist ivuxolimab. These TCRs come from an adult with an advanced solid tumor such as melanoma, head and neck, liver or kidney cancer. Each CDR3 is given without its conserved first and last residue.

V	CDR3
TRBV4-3	ASSPGLAGGSRNEQF
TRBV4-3	ASSQDWGDNSNQPQH
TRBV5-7	ASSVTRGKLPYEQY
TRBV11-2	ASSLDGDSPSSYNEQF
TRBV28	ASGANEYEQY
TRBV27	ASGIAGTYNEQF
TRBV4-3	ASSPEGGIDEQY
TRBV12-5	ASGADRLGNQPQH
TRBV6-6	ASSLTGSQETQY
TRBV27	ASKTGDTGELF
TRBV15	ATSREPSGNNEQF
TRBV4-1	ASSPGQGTQDTQY
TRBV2	ASSDGSEQF
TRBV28	ASSYETTVQY
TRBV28	ASSHTSGTYQETQY
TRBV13	ASFMSAGGSETQY
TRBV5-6	ASSLAGGREQF
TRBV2	ASSDGISGSSRYEQY
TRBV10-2	ATSAGWVSEQF
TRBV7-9	ASSLGLWGITEAF
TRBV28	ASSPGQGLSYEQY
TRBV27	ASSLGGLYEQY
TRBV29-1	SARGNTIY
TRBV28	ASSFSGSSYEQY
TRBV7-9	ASSPREGGPSYEQY
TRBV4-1	ASSQLALTDTQY
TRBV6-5	ASSYTGSDEKLF
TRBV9	ASSVAPGAGAYGYT
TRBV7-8	ASSPRQGRDLNIQY
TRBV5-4	ASSLDGAGEY
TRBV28	ASSLTGNRDEQY
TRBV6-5	ASSYSGTGYNEQF
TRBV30	AWSPPGENIQY
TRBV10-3	AITEEPPGTGELF
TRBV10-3	AISPGQGAGNTIY
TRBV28	ASSFLLMSGELF
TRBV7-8	ASSSRLAGVIETQY
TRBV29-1	SVEDEGPSSYNEQF
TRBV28	ASSLSQDVAGNTIY
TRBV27	ASSSTGVNEQF
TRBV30	AWSPLDDEQF
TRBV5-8	ASSLLEGMGRGTGELF
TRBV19	ASSIDEYQPQH
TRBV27	ASSFATGELF
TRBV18	ASSPGGELF
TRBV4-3	ASSQVPNREQPQH
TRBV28	ASSPSVDTTYEQY
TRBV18	ASSPKGTGGILTNEKLF
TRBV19	ASRMGLAQETQY
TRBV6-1	ASSEEGLAGGPNNEQF
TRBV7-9	ASSVPSEDTGELF
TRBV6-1	AVGVYEQY